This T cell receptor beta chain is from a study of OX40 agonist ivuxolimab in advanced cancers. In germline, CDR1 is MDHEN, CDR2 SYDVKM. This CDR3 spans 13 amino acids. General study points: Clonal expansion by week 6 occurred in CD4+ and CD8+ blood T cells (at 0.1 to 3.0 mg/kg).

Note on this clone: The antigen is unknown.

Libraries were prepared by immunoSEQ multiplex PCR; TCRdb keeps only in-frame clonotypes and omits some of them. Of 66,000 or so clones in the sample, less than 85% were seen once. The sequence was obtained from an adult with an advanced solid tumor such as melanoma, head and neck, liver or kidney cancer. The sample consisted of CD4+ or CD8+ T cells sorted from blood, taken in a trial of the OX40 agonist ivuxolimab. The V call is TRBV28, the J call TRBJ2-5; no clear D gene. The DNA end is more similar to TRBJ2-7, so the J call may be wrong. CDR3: CASSLLVPYEQYF. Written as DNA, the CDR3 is TGTGCCAGCAGTTTATTAGTCCCCTACGAGCAGTACTTC.